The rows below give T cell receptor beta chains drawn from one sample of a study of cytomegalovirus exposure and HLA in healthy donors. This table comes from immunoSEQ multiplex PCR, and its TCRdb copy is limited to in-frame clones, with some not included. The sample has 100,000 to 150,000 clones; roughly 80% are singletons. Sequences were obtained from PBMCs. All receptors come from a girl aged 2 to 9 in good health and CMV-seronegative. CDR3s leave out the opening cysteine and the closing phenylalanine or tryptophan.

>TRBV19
ASSIGSAGDDEQY
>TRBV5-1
ASSLAPDSSYEQY
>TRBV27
ASSPDRDRGKGNYGYT
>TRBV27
ASSFGEPYNEQF
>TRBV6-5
ASSADRGVNYEQY
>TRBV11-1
ASSQWQAWGGTEAF
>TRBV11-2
ASSRRVQGENEQY
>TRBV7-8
ASSLEGATKGHYGYT
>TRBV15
ATSRDQGTSGANEQF
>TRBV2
ASKRELNTEAF
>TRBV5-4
ASSPGTGFGYT
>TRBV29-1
SVGLATYNEQF
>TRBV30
AWRQGNYGYT
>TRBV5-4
ASSADNNQPQH
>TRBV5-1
ASSPQGVGYT
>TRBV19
ASSIRQGSKETQY
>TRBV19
ASSWGRDTEAF
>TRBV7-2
ASSLVRLGGNEQY
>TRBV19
ASSIVHSGDTEAF
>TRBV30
AWSPTTEAF
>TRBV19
ASSVGLAGDEQY
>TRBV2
ASSRKGQGNQPQH
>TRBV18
ASSVLQPLPGGTQY
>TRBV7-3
ASSLTGLAGGETQY
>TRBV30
AWSLQTGGNQPQH
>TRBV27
ASRKDRAGELF
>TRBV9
ASSSFRQATGELF
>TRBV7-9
ASSSPGTGLEQY
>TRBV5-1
ASSVVGAREETQY
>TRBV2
ASSVDRGGYGELF
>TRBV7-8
ASSLVRTRDTEAF
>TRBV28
ASSLRTGNTEAF
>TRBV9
ASSGTSGRAGELF
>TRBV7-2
ASSLGFSRGETQY
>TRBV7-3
ASSLRDRTGDPVLSGPQH
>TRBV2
ASSEISGVTPNTGELF
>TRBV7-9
ASTPLLTGSQY
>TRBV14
ASSHSTGGEAF
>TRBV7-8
ASSFGTGFFDTEAF
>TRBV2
ASTGQGSYEQY
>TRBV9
ASSVEGEGGPRDTQY
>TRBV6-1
ASSEDREDSYEQY
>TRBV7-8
ASSPRGKGTDTQY
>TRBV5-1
ASSLSSVTDTQY
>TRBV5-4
ASSPAGGNVGEQY
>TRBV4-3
ASSQDRKVGQPQH
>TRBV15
ATSRDAYYEQY
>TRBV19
ASSIVGLAGARGLY
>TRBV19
ASSMGDRGSPNTEAF
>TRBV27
ASSSTPGALEAF
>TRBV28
ASSLPSTTADTEAF